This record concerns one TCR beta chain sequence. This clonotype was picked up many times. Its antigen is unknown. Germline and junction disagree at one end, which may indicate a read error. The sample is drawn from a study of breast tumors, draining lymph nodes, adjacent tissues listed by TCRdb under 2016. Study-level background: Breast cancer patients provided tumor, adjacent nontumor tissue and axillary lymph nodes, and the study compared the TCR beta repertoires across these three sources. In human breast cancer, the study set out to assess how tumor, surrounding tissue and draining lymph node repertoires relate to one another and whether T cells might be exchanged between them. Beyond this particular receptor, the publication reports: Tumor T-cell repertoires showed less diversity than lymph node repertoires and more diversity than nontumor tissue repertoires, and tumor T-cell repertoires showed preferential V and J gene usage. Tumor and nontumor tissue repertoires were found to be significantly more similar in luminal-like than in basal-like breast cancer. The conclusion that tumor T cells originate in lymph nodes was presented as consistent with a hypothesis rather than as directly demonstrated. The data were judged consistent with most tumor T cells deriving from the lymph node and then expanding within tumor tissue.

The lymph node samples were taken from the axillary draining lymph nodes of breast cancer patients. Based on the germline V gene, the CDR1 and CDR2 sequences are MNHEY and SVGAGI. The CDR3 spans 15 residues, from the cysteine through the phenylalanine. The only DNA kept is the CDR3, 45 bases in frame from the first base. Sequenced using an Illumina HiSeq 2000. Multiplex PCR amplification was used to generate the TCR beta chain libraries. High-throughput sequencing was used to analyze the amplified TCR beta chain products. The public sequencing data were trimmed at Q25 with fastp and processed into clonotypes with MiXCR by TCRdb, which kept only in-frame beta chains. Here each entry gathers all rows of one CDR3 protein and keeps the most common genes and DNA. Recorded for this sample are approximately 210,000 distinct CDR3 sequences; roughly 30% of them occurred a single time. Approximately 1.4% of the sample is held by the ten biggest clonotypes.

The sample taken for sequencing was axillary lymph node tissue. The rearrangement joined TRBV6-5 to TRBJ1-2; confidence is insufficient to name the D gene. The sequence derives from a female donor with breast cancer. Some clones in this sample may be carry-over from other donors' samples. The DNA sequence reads TGTGCCAGCAGTCACTCCGAGGCCGGGAGCTATGGCTACACCTTC. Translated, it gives CASSHSEAGSYGYTF.